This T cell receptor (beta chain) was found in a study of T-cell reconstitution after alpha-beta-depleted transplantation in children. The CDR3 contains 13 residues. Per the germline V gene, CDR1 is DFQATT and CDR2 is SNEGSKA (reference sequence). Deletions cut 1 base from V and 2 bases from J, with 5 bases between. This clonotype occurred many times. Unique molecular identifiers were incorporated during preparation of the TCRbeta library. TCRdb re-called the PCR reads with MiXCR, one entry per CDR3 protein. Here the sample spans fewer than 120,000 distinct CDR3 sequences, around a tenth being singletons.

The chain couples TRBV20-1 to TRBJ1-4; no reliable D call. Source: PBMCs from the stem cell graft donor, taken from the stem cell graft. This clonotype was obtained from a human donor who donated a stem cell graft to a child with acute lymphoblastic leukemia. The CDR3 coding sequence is TGCAGTGCTAGAGGAGATACTAATGAAAAACTGTTTTTT. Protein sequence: CSARGDTNEKLFF.